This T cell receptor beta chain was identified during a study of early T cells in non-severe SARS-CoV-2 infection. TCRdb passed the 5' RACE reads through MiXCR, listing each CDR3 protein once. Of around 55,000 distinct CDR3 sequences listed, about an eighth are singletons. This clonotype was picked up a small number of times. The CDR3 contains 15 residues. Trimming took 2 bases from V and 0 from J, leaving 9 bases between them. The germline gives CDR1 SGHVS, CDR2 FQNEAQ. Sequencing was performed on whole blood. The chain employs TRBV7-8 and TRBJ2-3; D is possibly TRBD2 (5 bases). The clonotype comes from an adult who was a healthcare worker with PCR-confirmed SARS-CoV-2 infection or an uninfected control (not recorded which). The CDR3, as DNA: TGTGCCAGCAGCTTAAGAGGCGGGAGCACAGATACGCAGTATTTT. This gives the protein CASSLRGGSTDTQYF.